The rows below give T cell receptor beta chains drawn from one sample of a study of OX40 agonist ivuxolimab in advanced cancers. The protocol was immunoSEQ multiplex PCR, while the TCRdb copy is restricted to in-frame clones and leaves out a portion. Among tens of thousands of clones listed, roughly nine tenths were seen once. The sample was CD4+ or CD8+ T cells sorted from blood, taken in a trial of the OX40 agonist ivuxolimab. The receptors originated from an adult with an advanced solid tumor such as melanoma, head and neck, liver or kidney cancer. Each CDR3 is given with its conserved first and last residue. D genes are given only for firm matches. Where a row states a size, it is once, few, many or the class of an expanded clone; other rows omit it.

V gene	D gene	clone size	J gene	CDR3 protein
TRBV9	TRBD1	.	TRBJ1-2	CASSVEGTGAYGYTF
TRBV30	TRBD1	once	TRBJ1-4	CAWRGTGFNEKLFF
TRBV11-2	.	.	TRBJ2-3	CASSSAFTDTQYF
TRBV2	.	.	TRBJ2-1	CASSGAYSEQFF
TRBV5-4	.	once	TRBJ1-2	CASSAQGEIAF
TRBV5-4	.	.	TRBJ1-4	CASSLTGNEKLFF
TRBV28	.	.	TRBJ1-1	CASSPQGATEAFF
TRBV6-6	.	.	TRBJ2-1	CASSYSTGELNEQFF
TRBV27	TRBD2	.	TRBJ2-7	CASSLEGRGAYEQYF
TRBV19	TRBD1	.	TRBJ2-7	CARRDRDPLEQYF
TRBV9	.	.	TRBJ2-7	CASSPEGHYSYEQYF
TRBV7-9	TRBD2	few	TRBJ2-5	CASSPPSGRAQETQYF
TRBV6-6	.	.	TRBJ2-3	CASGRPGSTDTQYF
TRBV15	.	.	TRBJ1-4	CATSREPGAFNEKLFF
TRBV4-1	.	.	TRBJ1-2	CASSLAGQGIGISGYTF
TRBV7-9	.	.	TRBJ2-1	CASSLEDEQFF
TRBV18	.	.	TRBJ1-5	CASSPGTVNQPQHF
TRBV27	.	.	TRBJ1-2	CASSVGVAGTGGYTF
TRBV21-1	.	.	TRBJ2-2	CASSPRRPPNTGELFF
TRBV27	.	.	TRBJ2-5	CASSLSGGRRETQYF
TRBV15	.	.	TRBJ1-4	CATSRDLNRRDEKLFF
TRBV11-3	.	.	TRBJ2-7	CASRPSGGPSYEQYF
TRBV11-1	TRBD1	once	TRBJ2-7	CASSLYQGAAYEQYF
TRBV4-2	.	.	TRBJ2-2	CASSQPGTGTGELFF
TRBV29-1	.	few	TRBJ1-2	CSVEDHGRNYGYTF
TRBV27	TRBD2	once	TRBJ2-2	CASSGGLAGAWNTGELFF
TRBV4-1	.	.	TRBJ2-3	CASSQPGADTQYF
TRBV9	TRBD2	.	TRBJ2-1	CASSVELAGGNEQFF
TRBV6-5	TRBD1	.	TRBJ1-1	CASSYDRGSEAFF
TRBV7-9	.	.	TRBJ2-3	CASSLRPSTDTQYF
TRBV7-2	TRBD1	.	TRBJ2-5	CASSQRQGRETQYF
TRBV6-1	.	.	TRBJ2-7	CASSDGDGYEQYF
TRBV4-1	.	.	TRBJ2-3	CASSLLRDRTDTQYF
TRBV9	TRBD2	.	TRBJ2-1	CASAGRTSGSPNEQFF
TRBV5-6	TRBD2	.	TRBJ2-2	CASSLLYSGGSDTGELFF
TRBV7-9	.	.	TRBJ1-1	CASSLEVGMNTEAFF
TRBV4-1	.	medium-sized	TRBJ2-7	CASSQDGSYSYEQYF
TRBV9	.	.	TRBJ1-5	CASSVGGGGQPQHF
TRBV7-8	.	.	TRBJ2-3	CASARGTQAVVDTQYF
TRBV5-6	TRBD1	.	TRBJ1-5	CASSTGGAYQPQHF
TRBV19	.	.	TRBJ1-5	CASSILAREGLANQPQHF
TRBV4-2	TRBD2	.	TRBJ2-3	CASSQDMTSGGGVTDTQYF
TRBV29-1	.	once	TRBJ1-4	CSVEDPDKDEKLFF
TRBV13	.	.	TRBJ1-1	CASSLGDGENTEAFF
TRBV14	.	.	TRBJ2-7	CASSSVGGIHEQYF
TRBV6-1	.	.	TRBJ2-2	CASRESGDYLTGELFF
TRBV19	.	.	TRBJ2-1	CASRTFNEQFF
TRBV7-9	.	.	TRBJ2-7	CASSLVLYEQYF
TRBV7-9	TRBD1	.	TRBJ2-1	CASSSTIETGGTEQFF
TRBV5-5	.	.	TRBJ1-5	CASSLDFTTDRSQPQHF
TRBV27	TRBD1	.	TRBJ2-3	CASRARDRATDTQYF
TRBV7-9	.	once	TRBJ2-3	CASTQVEDTDTQYF
TRBV7-7	.	.	TRBJ2-7	CASSTRESYEQYF
TRBV5-6	.	.	TRBJ2-2	CASSPQGGELFF